This TCR beta chain was observed in a study of blood T cell repertoires in COVID-19 (dated by TCRdb to about 2020). About the full investigation: Samples from collaborators originated in the United States, Italy and Spain and spanned both the acute and convalescent phases of COVID-19. A de-identified subject ID, COVID-19 status, age in years and sex were almost always included in the sample metadata. Samples were obtained from the ongoing ImmuneRACE study (first 160 participants) and from 1,254 subjects provided by 6 global collaborators. Subjects who had been exposed to COVID-19, were actively infected with it, or had recovered from it provided the deeply sampled blood TCRbeta repertoires that made up the dataset. A freely available public database, intended as a resource for researchers studying the immune response to SARS-CoV-2, is where the repertoires were released. Where available, HLA class I and class II types were obtained from metadata supplied by the sample provider rather than from assay-based typing. The prospective study material was composed of cDNA or gDNA derived from T cells, B-cell-depleted T cells, or PBMCs. Points the paper makes about the study in general: The quantity of clinical and demographic metadata differed by source and by participant and was supplied without curation.

The immunoSEQ Assay, a bias-controlled multiplex PCR, was used to amplify TCRbeta CDR3 regions from genomic DNA. For the original study's pipeline: The number of nucleated cells in each sample was estimated from the amplification of reference gene primers within the assay. To quantify the absolute abundance of each unique TCRbeta CDR3 rearrangement, sequence reads were collapsed and filtered. For each sample, productive Simpson clonality was calculated as the square root of Simpson's diversity index over productive rearrangements. In TCRdb, the immuneACCESS table is reduced to in-frame sequences with V and J assigned. These tables do not hold every clone; where another copy was compared, an unresolved V gene accounts for under half, and the others remain unexplained. That table supplies the V and J calls and clone size; D and trimming were determined from the DNA. Present in this sample are approximately 140,000 clones, 84% of which were seen just once. Of the sample, under 7% falls within the top ten clones.

Participants in the prospective study were enrolled through a virtual design, were aged 18 to 89 years, and lived in approximately 24 United States geographic areas. To assign participants to cohorts, the prospective study relied on clinical history that participants themselves reported in a screening survey and a study questionnaire. Exposed participants were defined as having been in contact with someone with a PCR-confirmed or clinician-diagnosed COVID-19 case within 2 weeks of study entry. Mobile phlebotomists in the prospective study collected whole blood, serum and a nasopharyngeal or oropharyngeal swab from every participant. Over an approximately 2-month period, participants in the prospective study had the option of providing additional blood draws and questionnaires. Prospective study blood samples were shipped either frozen or at room temperature before DNA extraction. A note on this clone: The antigen this receptor binds is unknown. Per-nucleotide qualities are absent, and no much larger clonotype sits a single base away.

The sample comprised PBMCs or T cells enriched from blood (not recorded which). The clonotype comes from a woman aged 45-60 years who had been exposed to COVID-19.

The base sequence is TGTGCCACCAGCAGAGATAAGGCGGTCTCCTACGAGCAGTACTTC. Its protein reads: CATSRDKAVSYEQYF. The receptor chain draws on TRBV15 and TRBJ2-7, with no D gene named confidently. Its CDR3 holds 15 amino acids, cysteine through phenylalanine. CDR3 DNA only is kept here, 45 bases in frame from base 1. The germline ends are 9 bases apart after V is trimmed by 0 bases and J by 0 bases. CDR1 and CDR2 are read off the germline V gene (reference sequence) as LNHNV and YYDKDF.